The rows below give T cell receptor beta chains drawn from one sample of a study of T cells in Graves' hyperthyroidism and ophthalmopathy. MiXCR, applied by TCRdb to the multiplex PCR reads, yields one record per CDR3 protein. The repertoire holds some 620,000 distinct CDR3 sequences, with 15% to 20% as singletons. The sample taken for sequencing was blood. Receptors originate from a woman aged 25 to 39 with Graves' hyperthyroidism. CDR3s include the opening cysteine and the closing phenylalanine or tryptophan. The order of the fields is clone size, D gene, J gene, V gene, CDR3 DNA, CDR3 protein. A D gene is named only where the DNA matches it firmly. Clone sizes are given selectively: once, few, many, or a class where the clone is expanded.

clone size: .; D gene: .; J gene: TRBJ2-5; V gene: TRBV20-1; CDR3 DNA: TGCAGTGCTAGAGATGGGAGGGGGACCCAAGAGACCCAGTACTTC; CDR3 protein: CSARDGRGTQETQYF
clone size: few; D gene: .; J gene: TRBJ1-6; V gene: TRBV7-9; CDR3 DNA: TGTGCCAGCAGCCCCTCCGGGGCTAATAATTCACCCCTCCACTTT; CDR3 protein: CASSPSGANNSPLHF
clone size: .; D gene: .; J gene: TRBJ1-1; V gene: TRBV5-5; CDR3 DNA: TGTGCCAGCACCCTGGTCCGGGGACCCTATGAAGCTTTCTTT; CDR3 protein: CASTLVRGPYEAFF
clone size: many; D gene: TRBD1; J gene: TRBJ1-2; V gene: TRBV12-3/TRBV12-4; CDR3 DNA: TGTGCCAGCACCGCGTCAGGACAGGGTTATTATGGCTACACCTTC; CDR3 protein: CASTASGQGYYGYTF
clone size: .; D gene: .; J gene: TRBJ2-1; V gene: TRBV24-1; CDR3 DNA: TGTGCCACCAGTGATATATGGCTCAATGAGCAGTTCTTC; CDR3 protein: CATSDIWLNEQFF
clone size: many; D gene: .; J gene: TRBJ1-1; V gene: TRBV11-3; CDR3 DNA: TGTGCCAGCAGCCCCTCCTTACAGGGCCTTGACACTGAAGCTTTCTTT; CDR3 protein: CASSPSLQGLDTEAFF
clone size: many; D gene: TRBD2; J gene: TRBJ2-1; V gene: TRBV3-1; CDR3 DNA: TGTGCCAGCAGCCAAGATGGGACTAGCGGGGTCAATGAGCAGTTCTTC; CDR3 protein: CASSQDGTSGVNEQFF
clone size: .; D gene: TRBD2; J gene: TRBJ2-7; V gene: TRBV12-3/TRBV12-4; CDR3 DNA: TGTGCCAGCAGTTTTTGGCGGGAGGGCCGCTACGAGCAGTACTTC; CDR3 protein: CASSFWREGRYEQYF
clone size: few; D gene: TRBD2; J gene: TRBJ2-3; V gene: TRBV20-1; CDR3 DNA: TGCAGTGCTCCGACTAGCGGAACAAGCACAGATACGCAGTATTTT; CDR3 protein: CSAPTSGTSTDTQYF
clone size: many; D gene: TRBD1; J gene: TRBJ1-5; V gene: TRBV7-2; CDR3 DNA: TGTGCCAGCAGCTTTCAGACAGGGATCGGTCAGCCCCAGCATTTT; CDR3 protein: CASSFQTGIGQPQHF
clone size: few; D gene: .; J gene: TRBJ2-2; V gene: TRBV4-1; CDR3 DNA: TGCGCCAGCACCTCAAGCGCGGAAGGGGTTGACGGGGAGCTGTTTTTT; CDR3 protein: CASTSSAEGVDGELFF
clone size: many; D gene: .; J gene: TRBJ2-5; V gene: TRBV29-1; CDR3 DNA: TGCAGCGTTCTAGACAGCAAAGAGACCCAGTACTTC; CDR3 protein: CSVLDSKETQYF
clone size: many; D gene: TRBD1; J gene: TRBJ1-5; V gene: TRBV30; CDR3 DNA: TGTGCCTGGACCAAGACAGGGTATCAGCCCCAGCATTTT; CDR3 protein: CAWTKTGYQPQHF
clone size: once; D gene: TRBD2; J gene: TRBJ2-1; V gene: TRBV5-1; CDR3 DNA: TGCGCCAGCAGCTTGCCGAGGACTAGCGGGAGTAACAATGAGCAGTTCTTC; CDR3 protein: CASSLPRTSGSNNEQFF
clone size: .; D gene: .; J gene: TRBJ1-1; V gene: TRBV6-1; CDR3 DNA: TGTGCCAGCAGTTACGGGGCCGACACTGAAGCTTTCTTT; CDR3 protein: CASSYGADTEAFF
clone size: few; D gene: .; J gene: TRBJ2-7; V gene: TRBV5-1; CDR3 DNA: TGCGCCAGCAGCCTTCACAGAAGCTCCTACGAGCAGTACTTC; CDR3 protein: CASSLHRSSYEQYF
clone size: many; D gene: .; J gene: TRBJ2-3; V gene: TRBV3-1; CDR3 DNA: TGTGCCAGCAGCCTGACTCGGTCCTTCAGCAATACGCAGTATTTT; CDR3 protein: CASSLTRSFSNTQYF
clone size: .; D gene: .; J gene: TRBJ2-7; V gene: TRBV5-1; CDR3 DNA: TGCGCCAGCAGCAGCGGACGGATCAAAACCTACGAGCAGTACTTC; CDR3 protein: CASSSGRIKTYEQYF
clone size: many; D gene: .; J gene: TRBJ2-7; V gene: TRBV6-5; CDR3 DNA: TGTGCCAGCAGTTACGCCGGGGTGGGGCGAAACCACTACGAGCAGTACTTC; CDR3 protein: CASSYAGVGRNHYEQYF
clone size: many; D gene: .; J gene: TRBJ1-2; V gene: TRBV6-1; CDR3 DNA: TGTGCCAGCAGCTTTCCGTCTAACTATGGCTACACCTTC; CDR3 protein: CASSFPSNYGYTF
clone size: few; D gene: .; J gene: TRBJ1-2; V gene: TRBV19; CDR3 DNA: TGTGCCAGTAGTACGGTGGCGGTAAACTATGGCTACACCTTC; CDR3 protein: CASSTVAVNYGYTF
clone size: .; D gene: .; J gene: TRBJ1-5; V gene: TRBV12-5; CDR3 DNA: TGTGCTAGTGGCCCGTGGCGGGTCGGTAGCAATCAGCCCCAGCATTTT; CDR3 protein: CASGPWRVGSNQPQHF
clone size: .; D gene: .; J gene: TRBJ2-3; V gene: TRBV29-1; CDR3 DNA: TGCAGCGCAGGACCCACAGGTACGCAGTATTTT; CDR3 protein: CSAGPTGTQYF
clone size: few; D gene: .; J gene: TRBJ1-5; V gene: TRBV18; CDR3 DNA: TGTGCCAGCTCACGGACAGAAAATAGCAATCAGCCCCAGCATTTT; CDR3 protein: CASSRTENSNQPQHF
clone size: few; D gene: TRBD1; J gene: TRBJ2-4; V gene: TRBV6-1; CDR3 DNA: TGTGCCAGCAGGGACAGGGGGCTGGGAAACATTCAGTACTTC; CDR3 protein: CASRDRGLGNIQYF
clone size: .; D gene: TRBD1; J gene: TRBJ1-1; V gene: TRBV28; CDR3 DNA: TGTGCCAGCAGTCCGGGGACAGCCCGGTTTGAAGCTTTCTTT; CDR3 protein: CASSPGTARFEAFF
clone size: .; D gene: TRBD1; J gene: TRBJ1-6; V gene: TRBV18; CDR3 DNA: TGTGCCAGCTCACCAGGTTCACAGGGGAATTCACCCCTCCACTTT; CDR3 protein: CASSPGSQGNSPLHF
clone size: many; D gene: TRBD1; J gene: TRBJ1-2; V gene: TRBV3-1; CDR3 DNA: TGTGCCAGCAGCCAAGAAGGACAGGGTAATAGCTATGGCTACACCTTC; CDR3 protein: CASSQEGQGNSYGYTF
clone size: many; D gene: .; J gene: TRBJ1-1; V gene: TRBV20-1; CDR3 DNA: TGCAGTGCTAGCTCTGGACAGAAGAACACTGAAGCTTTCTTT; CDR3 protein: CSASSGQKNTEAFF
clone size: few; D gene: .; J gene: TRBJ2-2; V gene: TRBV29-1; CDR3 DNA: TGCAGCGTAATTACCAACACCGGGGAGCTGTTTTTT; CDR3 protein: CSVITNTGELFF
clone size: many; D gene: .; J gene: TRBJ2-7; V gene: TRBV20-1; CDR3 DNA: TGCAGGGTATCAGGGGGGTCCTACGAGCAGTACTTC; CDR3 protein: CRVSGGSYEQYF
clone size: many; D gene: .; J gene: TRBJ2-7; V gene: TRBV15; CDR3 DNA: TGTGCCACCAGCAGAGACGGGACGGGGAATGCCTACGAGCAGTACTTC; CDR3 protein: CATSRDGTGNAYEQYF
clone size: many; D gene: TRBD2; J gene: TRBJ2-2; V gene: TRBV3-1; CDR3 DNA: TGTGCCAGCAGCCCCGGACTAGGCGAACCCGGGGAGCTGTTTTTT; CDR3 protein: CASSPGLGEPGELFF
clone size: many; D gene: TRBD2; J gene: TRBJ2-3; V gene: TRBV7-8; CDR3 DNA: TGTGCCAGCAGCTTAGGGCGGGAGCCTAGCCTCGGCACAGATACGCAGTATTTT; CDR3 protein: CASSLGREPSLGTDTQYF
clone size: .; D gene: .; J gene: TRBJ2-2; V gene: TRBV7-6; CDR3 DNA: TGTGCCAGCAGCTTAGGAGTTGAGGAGCTGTTTTTT; CDR3 protein: CASSLGVEELFF
clone size: few; D gene: TRBD2; J gene: TRBJ2-3; V gene: TRBV12-3/TRBV12-4; CDR3 DNA: TGTGCCAGCAGTTTTTACGGGAGGGCTAGCACAGATACGCAGTATTTT; CDR3 protein: CASSFYGRASTDTQYF
clone size: .; D gene: .; J gene: TRBJ2-2; V gene: TRBV19; CDR3 DNA: TGTGCCAGTAGTATCGAAACCGGGGAGCTGTTTTTT; CDR3 protein: CASSIETGELFF
clone size: few; D gene: TRBD2; J gene: TRBJ2-1; V gene: TRBV11-2; CDR3 DNA: TGTGCCAGCAGAGGACTAGCGGGGCGGCCTGGGAATGAGCAGTTCTTC; CDR3 protein: CASRGLAGRPGNEQFF
clone size: many; D gene: .; J gene: TRBJ2-1; V gene: TRBV29-1; CDR3 DNA: TGCAGCGTGGACAGAGGCAGCTCCTACAATGAGCAGTTCTTC; CDR3 protein: CSVDRGSSYNEQFF
clone size: many; D gene: TRBD2; J gene: TRBJ2-7; V gene: TRBV5-1; CDR3 DNA: TGCGCCAGCAGCCCGACCGGGACTAGCAACGAGCAGTACTTC; CDR3 protein: CASSPTGTSNEQYF
clone size: many; D gene: .; J gene: TRBJ1-1; V gene: TRBV2; CDR3 DNA: TGTGCCAGCAGCGGACGGAGGTCTCATGTGGGCACTGAAGCTTTCTTT; CDR3 protein: CASSGRRSHVGTEAFF
clone size: many; D gene: TRBD1; J gene: TRBJ2-3; V gene: TRBV11-2; CDR3 DNA: TGTGCCAGCAGCTTTCAGGGGGCTTCAACAGATACGCAGTATTTT; CDR3 protein: CASSFQGASTDTQYF
clone size: .; D gene: TRBD1; J gene: TRBJ2-7; V gene: TRBV18; CDR3 DNA: TGTGCCAGCTCACACGGGGACAGGGTAATCGAGCAGTACTTC; CDR3 protein: CASSHGDRVIEQYF
clone size: many; D gene: .; J gene: TRBJ2-1; V gene: TRBV20-1; CDR3 DNA: TGCAGTGCTCCCTTAAAGGGGCAGTTCTTC; CDR3 protein: CSAPLKGQFF
clone size: many; D gene: .; J gene: TRBJ1-5; V gene: TRBV12-3/TRBV12-4; CDR3 DNA: TGTGCCAGCAGTTTATCTCTGTTGAGGAGCAATCAGCCCCAGCATTTT; CDR3 protein: CASSLSLLRSNQPQHF
clone size: .; D gene: TRBD2; J gene: TRBJ2-5; V gene: TRBV6-2/TRBV6-3; CDR3 DNA: TGTGCCAGTACCGTCTTAGCGGGATACGAGACCCAGTACTTC; CDR3 protein: CASTVLAGYETQYF
clone size: many; D gene: .; J gene: TRBJ1-1; V gene: TRBV6-1; CDR3 DNA: TGTGCCAGCAGTGGACCGGGACATAGGAACACTGAAGCTTTCTTT; CDR3 protein: CASSGPGHRNTEAFF
clone size: many; D gene: .; J gene: TRBJ1-2; V gene: TRBV5-1; CDR3 DNA: TGCGCCAGCAGCTTGGAGACAGGCGATGGCTACACCTTC; CDR3 protein: CASSLETGDGYTF
clone size: few; D gene: .; J gene: TRBJ1-6; V gene: TRBV28; CDR3 DNA: TGTGCCAGCAGTTACGAGAGCGTTAGCTCCTATAATTCACCCCTCCACTTT; CDR3 protein: CASSYESVSSYNSPLHF
clone size: few; D gene: .; J gene: TRBJ2-6; V gene: TRBV6-1; CDR3 DNA: TGTGCCAGCACCGACCAGGGGTCTGGGGCCAACGTCCTGACTTTC; CDR3 protein: CASTDQGSGANVLTF
clone size: few; D gene: .; J gene: TRBJ2-2; V gene: TRBV5-6; CDR3 DNA: TGTGCCAGCAGCTTGAACCCCAGGGCTCGCACCGGGGAGCTGTTTTTT; CDR3 protein: CASSLNPRARTGELFF